These 2 T cell receptor beta chains share one sample of origin, sequenced in a study of radiotherapy plus CTLA-4 blockade in lung cancer. The method was immunoSEQ multiplex PCR; TCRdb's version includes in-frame clones alone and lacks a portion of them. The data contain tens of thousands of clones, roughly 77% of them singletons. This sample comprised peripheral blood, obtained from a patient treated with radiotherapy plus ipilimumab. The origin of the receptors is a human donor with non-small cell lung cancer who had a complete response to radiotherapy plus ipilimumab.

This chain uses TRBV4-1 with TRBJ2-2, with 9 bases identical to TRBD2. The CDR3 extends over 17 amino acids. Germline lookup yields CDR1 MGHRA and CDR2 YSYEKL. V lost 3 bases to trimming and J lost 4 bases; unmatched junction nucleotides: 9. For the CDR3, the DNA is TGCGCCAGCAGCCAGGGAGGACTAGCGACCCTCACCGGGGAGCTGTTTTTT. Translating it yields CASSQGGLATLTGELFF.

The rearrangement links TRBV6-5 to TRBJ2-4; D possibly corresponds to TRBD1 (5 bases). The CDR3 is 15 amino acids. The V gene lost 10 bases and the J gene lost 0 bases, with 16 bases spanning the gap. Looked up from germline, CDR1 is MNHEY and CDR2 is SVGAGI. As DNA, the CDR3 is TGTGCCACCGTAGACAGCCAGGGAGCCAAAAACATTCAGTACTTC. Encoded protein: CATVDSQGAKNIQYF.